The 23 T cell receptor beta chains given below trace back to one sample, sequenced in a study of Ad26.COV2.S vaccination and SARS-CoV-2 variants. Treatment in this sample: some 19 received Ad26.COV2.S at low or high dose, single or two shots; about 5 received placebo; per-sample allocation not given. The samples date from day 63 after the first vaccine or placebo injection. Using immunoSEQ multiplex PCR, the repertoire was profiled, and TCRdb retains in-frame clones only, with some absent. The data show 380,000 or so clones, with less than 90% seen just once and 6.4% held by the top ten. Sequencing was performed on peripheral blood, taken in a trial of Ad26.COV2.S vaccine versus placebo. The receptors originated from a person between 18 and 59 years old who received the Ad26.COV2.S COVID-19 vaccine or a placebo.

CDR3: CASSQDRADGYTF. CDR3 nucleotides: TGTGCCAGCAGCCAGGACAGGGCGGATGGCTACACCTTC. The chain has TRBV7-3 and TRBJ1-2; 8 bases agree with TRBD1. The CDR3 length is 13 residues. V was clipped by 5 bases and J by 6 bases; unmatched bases: 5. Germline V gene lookup returns CDR1 SGHTA and CDR2 FQGTGA.

The chain recombines TRBV27 with TRBJ2-5; 8 bases align to TRBD1. Germline V gene sequence: CDR1 MNHEY, CDR2 SMNVEV (reference sequence). V gave up 10 bases and J gave up 5 bases; unmatched junction bases: 15. The CDR3 covers 15 residues. The CDR3 here is CATSRLSGGPETQYF. In DNA, the CDR3 is TGTGCCACCTCTCGACTATCAGGGGGCCCTGAGACCCAGTACTTC.

This clone was seen just once. J is TRBJ1-4 and V is TRBV7-2; D ambiguous. Trimming took 1 base from V and 8 from J, leaving 11 bases between them. This CDR3 comprises 14 residues. CDR1 is SGHTA and CDR2 is FQGNSA in the germline V gene. As DNA, the CDR3 is TGTGCCAGCAGCTTAGTCCCGGGAGCAGAAAAACTGTTTTTT. Its protein product is CASSLVPGAEKLFF.

The V call is TRBV19, the J call TRBJ1-2; the match to TRBD1 covers 9 bases. This CDR3 spans 13 amino acids. The junction had 3 bases not matched to a gene; V was cut back by 7 bases and J by 3 bases. Germline V gene sequence: CDR1 LNHDA, CDR2 SQIVND (reference sequence). CDR3 in amino acids: CASTRTGDYGYTF. The DNA of the CDR3 is TGTGCCAGTACAAGGACAGGGGACTATGGCTACACCTTC.

This clone was observed a few times. The chain links TRBV9 to TRBJ2-7, with TRBD2 as a possible D gene (6 bases). Trimming took 0 bases from V and 3 from J, leaving 13 bases between them. Germline V CDR1 and CDR2: SGDLS, YYNGEE. The CDR3 is made up of 15 amino acids. CDR3 loop: CASSVGGDGYYEQYF. The CDR3 DNA sequence: TGTGCCAGCAGCGTAGGGGGGGACGGATACTACGAGCAGTACTTC.

J is TRBJ1-1 and V is TRBV12-3 or TRBV12-4; D not certain. Trimming left V 2 bases short and J 4 bases short, with 5 bases between. The CDR3 covers 12 residues. CDR3 loop: CASSLMVTEAFF. The DNA for the CDR3 is TGTGCCAGCAGTTTAATGGTCACTGAAGCTTTCTTT.

The chain is built from TRBV6-5 and TRBJ1-6; D perhaps matches TRBD1 (5 bases). This CDR3 is built from 14 residues. V lost 7 bases to trimming and J lost 5 bases, with 12 bases between them. Germline assignment: CDR1 MNHEY and CDR2 SVGAGI. The CDR3, as DNA: TGTGCCAGCACCGGGACTGTCGATAATTCACCCCTCCACTTT. Translating gives CASTGTVDNSPLHF.

The chain recombines TRBV7-8 with TRBJ2-1; 7 nucleotides align to TRBD1. From germline, CDR1 is SGHVS and CDR2 FQNEAQ. CDR3 length: 16 residues. The J segment lost 3 bases and the V segment lost 6 bases, leaving 11 bases of the junction unmatched. Here the CDR3 DNA reads TGTGCCAGCAGACCAAGTACAGGGGAAAACTACAATGAGCAGTTCTTC. Translation: CASRPSTGENYNEQFF.

The V gene is TRBV2, the J gene TRBJ1-6; TRBD1 is a possible D gene (5 bases). The ends were cut back, 8 bases at V and 9 bases at J, with 20 bases in the middle. The CDR3 is 15 amino acids. CDR1 is SNHLY and CDR2 is FYNNEI in the germline V gene. The CDR3 DNA follows: TGTGCCAGCGGGCGACGACAGACATTGGGTTCACCCCTCCACTTT. It translates to CASGRRQTLGSPLHF.

This chain links TRBV13 with TRBJ2-7; 7 bases fit TRBD1. V lost 0 bases, J lost 2 bases, and 1 base stayed unmatched. CDR1 and CDR2 from the germline V gene are PRHDT and FYEKMQ (reference sequence). The CDR3 totals 14 residues. The DNA of the CDR3 is TGTGCCAGCAGCTTAGGGACAGGGCCCTACGAGCAGTACTTC. This gives the protein CASSLGTGPYEQYF.

The rearrangement links TRBV7-2 to TRBJ1-2; D uncertain. Per germline, CDR1 SGHTA and CDR2 FQGNSA. Trimming took 5 bases from V and 4 from J, leaving 17 bases between them. The CDR3 runs 15 residues. CDR3 in DNA: TGTGCCAGCAGCCTGAACGCCGGGAGCATCTATGGCTACACCTTC. It yields the protein CASSLNAGSIYGYTF. Full variable domain (missing parts from reference TRBV7-2 and TRBJ1-2): GAGVSQSPSNKVTEKGKDVELRCDPISGHTALYWYRQSLGQGLEFLIYFQGNSAPDKSGLPSDRFSAERTGGSVSTLTIQRTQQEDSAVYLCASSLNAGSIYGYTFGSGTRLTVV.

This clone was seen once. The rearrangement uses TRBV29-1 and TRBJ1-2; D is possibly TRBD1 (5 bases). Per germline, CDR1 SQVTM and CDR2 ANQGSEA. The CDR3 length is 16 residues. V lost 3 bases to trimming and J lost 0 bases, with 17 bases between them. The CDR3 protein is CSVDNLGQGANYGYTF. The CDR3 nucleotides read TGCAGCGTTGACAATTTGGGGCAGGGAGCTAACTATGGCTACACCTTC. Full variable domain (remainder filled in from reference TRBV29-1 and TRBJ1-2): SAVISQKPSRDICQRGTSLTIQCQVDSQVTMMFWYRQQPGQSLTLIATANQGSEATYESGFVIDKFPISRPNLTFSTLTVSNMSPEDSSIYLCSVDNLGQGANYGYTFGSGTRLTVV.

V gene TRBV2 combines with J gene TRBJ2-4; possible D gene TRBD2, 6 bases. The ends were cut back, 10 bases at V and 5 bases at J, with 12 bases in the middle. Germline CDR1 and CDR2: SNHLY and FYNNEI. This CDR3 contains 12 residues. The CDR3 DNA reads as TGTGCCACGGGGACTGGAGAAAACATTCAGTACTTC. Amino acid sequence: CATGTGENIQYF.

The gene calls are TRBV12-3 or TRBV12-4 and TRBJ1-1, with D unresolved. The CDR3 has 13 residues. V dropped 2 bases and J dropped 6 bases, with 10 bases sitting between them. CDR3 nucleotides: TGTGCCAGCAGTTTAAAGGAGGACTCTGAAGCTTTCTTT. Translated, it gives CASSLKEDSEAFF.

The gene calls are TRBV7-2 and TRBJ2-7, with no clear D. V lost 5 bases and J 0 bases, leaving 11 bases between the germline ends. Germline CDR1 SGHTA, CDR2 FQGNSA. CDR3 length: 14 residues. CDR3 sequence: CASSRTSLSYEQYF. The CDR3 DNA follows: TGTGCCAGCAGCCGGACCAGCCTCTCCTACGAGCAGTACTTC.

V usage is TRBV9 and J usage is TRBJ2-7; D is unresolved. CDR1 and CDR2 (germline): SGDLS, YYNGEE. V gave up 0 bases and J gave up 0 bases, with 7 bases separating them. The CDR3 length is 14 residues. CDR3 nucleotide sequence: TGTGCCAGCAGCGTAGATTACGTCTCCTACGAGCAGTACTTC. It is translated as CASSVDYVSYEQYF.

The table lists this clone with a count of one. The V and J genes are TRBV3-1 (or the pseudogene TRBV3-2) and TRBJ2-7, with 7 bases fitting TRBD2. Looked up from germline, CDR1 is LGHDT and CDR2 is YNNKEL (reference sequence). The V and J ends lost 0 bases and 0 bases, in that order; junction bases with no gene match: 8. CDR3 length: 17 amino acids. This CDR3 reads CASSQELASGNSYEQYF. The CDR3 DNA reads as TGTGCCAGCAGCCAAGAATTGGCTAGCGGAAACTCCTACGAGCAGTACTTC.

V and J are TRBV7-9 and TRBJ2-3; D call uncertain. The CDR3 runs 15 residues. Per germline, CDR1 SEHNR and CDR2 FQNEAQ (reference sequence). Trimming left V 6 bases short and J 2 bases short, with 15 bases between. The CDR3 coding sequence is TGTGCCAGCAGAGCGCCCGGCAGATACACAGATACGCAGTATTTT. Its translation: CASRAPGRYTDTQYF.

V gene TRBV9 combines with J gene TRBJ2-3; a weak D match, TRBD1 (6 bases). V dropped 0 bases and J dropped 7 bases, with 15 bases sitting between them. Germline values: CDR1 SGDLS, CDR2 YYNGEE. The CDR3 covers 15 residues. CDR3 amino acids: CASSVGHRAPNTQYF. DNA for the CDR3: TGTGCCAGCAGCGTAGGCCACAGGGCGCCGAATACGCAGTATTTT. Drawing the rest from reference TRBV9 and TRBJ2-3, the complete variable domain is DSGVTQTPKHLITATGQRVTLRCSPRSGDLSVYWYQQSLDQGLQFLIQYYNGEERAKGNILERFSAQQFPDLHSELNLSSLELGDSALYFCASSVGHRAPNTQYFGPGTRLTVL.

For the CDR3, the DNA is TGTGCGGCAGGGACTAGCGGACTGAACACCGGGGAGCTGTTTTTT. This sequence encodes CAAGTSGLNTGELFF. This rearrangement joins TRBV3-1 (or the pseudogene TRBV3-2) to TRBJ2-2; 11 positions match TRBD2. Germline V gene sequence: CDR1 LGHDT, CDR2 YNNKEL (reference sequence). The CDR3 contains 15 residues.

The CDR3 protein is CAWSATGTMGEQYF. Here the CDR3 DNA reads TGTGCCTGGAGTGCAACCGGGACAATGGGCGAGCAGTACTTC. The chain joins TRBV30 to TRBJ2-7; TRBD1 might be the D (6 bases). The V and J ends lost 1 base and 6 bases respectively, with 16 bases between them. This CDR3 is 14 amino acids long. CDR1 and CDR2 from the germline V gene are GTSNPN and SVGIG (reference sequence). Together with reference TRBV30 and TRBJ2-7, the CDR3 gives the full variable domain: SQTIHQWPATLVQPVGSPLSLECTVEGTSNPNLYWYRQAAGRGLQLLFYSVGIGQISSEVPQNLSASRPQDRQFILSSKKLLLSDSGFYLCAWSATGTMGEQYFGPGTRLTVT.

This chain joins TRBV7-2 and TRBJ2-1, with D maybe TRBD2 (6 bases). CDR1 is SGHTA, CDR2 FQGNSA, per germline. Deletions cut 2 bases from V and 7 bases from J, with 15 bases between. The CDR3 is made up of 15 amino acids. The CDR3 sequence: CASSLRGRGWNEQFF. CDR3 sequence (DNA): TGTGCCAGCAGCTTACGGGGACGGGGGTGGAATGAGCAGTTCTTC.

The V call is TRBV9, the J call TRBJ1-2; TRBD1 agrees at 8 bases. The CDR3 is 15 residues long. Germline V gene data show CDR1 as SGDLS and CDR2 as YYNGEE. The trim removed 4 bases at V and 4 bases at J, leaving 9 bases unmatched. Written as DNA, the CDR3 is TGTGCCAGCAGCCCCCAACCGACAGGGGCCTATGGCTACACCTTC. Residues: CASSPQPTGAYGYTF.